The T cell receptor beta chain described here comes from a study of blood T cell repertoires in COVID-19. For the study at large: Acute and convalescent COVID-19 samples came from the United States, Italy and Spain. T cells, B-cell-depleted T cells, or PBMCs supplied cDNA or gDNA.

V dropped 1 base and J dropped 4; count of bases not matched to a gene: 5. CDR3 length: 16 amino acids. Germline V CDR1 and CDR2: KGHDR, SFDVKD. Methods used by the authors: It was from reference gene primer amplification that nucleated cell counts were estimated. The assay was immunoSEQ multiplex PCR, and TCRdb's table has in-frame clones only and misses some. That table is the source of V, J and clone size, and D and trimming were worked out from the DNA. The sample includes tens of thousands of clones, about 90% of them seen just once. By frequency in the sample, this clone is medium-sized. This chain connects TRBV24-1 to TRBJ2-1; 8 bases agree with TRBD1. This clonotype originated in a man aged 45-65 years with active COVID-19. The source material was peripheral blood. CDR3 amino acids: CATSDFRTGSYNEQFF. In DNA form, the CDR3 reads TGTGCCACCAGTGATTTCCGGACAGGGAGTTACAATGAGCAGTTCTTC.